These T cell receptor beta chains were read from a single sample in a study of radiotherapy plus CTLA-4 blockade in lung cancer. Clones were read by immunoSEQ multiplex PCR, and TCRdb kept only the in-frame ones, dropping some. The sample records tens of thousands of clones, 77% being singletons. This specimen consisted of peripheral blood, obtained from a patient treated with radiotherapy plus ipilimumab. All receptors come from a human donor with non-small cell lung cancer who had a partial response to radiotherapy plus ipilimumab. CDR3s include the opening cysteine and the closing phenylalanine or tryptophan. The D gene is left open where the match is weak. Not every row has a clone size; where given, it reads once, few, many or a size class.

d_call	v_call	j_call	clone_size	cdr3_aa	cdr3_nt
-	TRBV11-2	TRBJ2-2	-	CASSLSGTGELFF	TGTGCCAGCAGCTTATCGGGGACCGGGGAGCTGTTTTTT
TRBD1	TRBV19	TRBJ2-5	-	CASSTAGQGRETQYF	TGTGCCAGTAGTACCGCAGGACAGGGTCGAGAGACCCAGTACTTC
-	TRBV7-2	TRBJ2-3	-	CASSLAQRATDTQYF	TGTGCCAGCAGCTTAGCGCAGCGGGCCACAGATACGCAGTATTTT
TRBD2	TRBV29-1	TRBJ2-3	-	CSVNRRLAGGTDTQYF	TGCAGCGTCAACCGTCGACTAGCGGGGGGAACAGATACGCAGTATTTT
TRBD1	TRBV6-6	TRBJ2-1	-	CASSNLGQGPYNEQFF	TGTGCCAGCAGTAACCTAGGACAGGGTCCCTACAATGAGCAGTTCTTC
-	TRBV15	TRBJ2-7	-	CATSRVREVSEQYF	TGTGCCACCAGCAGAGTCAGGGAGGTCAGCGAGCAGTACTTC
-	TRBV19	TRBJ1-2	-	CASTDSRNLGGYGYTF	TGTGCCAGTACCGATTCCCGGAACCTCGGAGGCTATGGCTACACCTTC
-	TRBV21-1	TRBJ1-5	few	CASSGPGQGRNQPQHF	TGTGCCAGCAGCGGGCCGGGACAGGGGCGCAATCAGCCCCAGCATTTT
-	TRBV6-5	TRBJ2-2	-	CASSYSTGAGGELFF	TGTGCCAGCAGTTACTCGACTGGGGCCGGCGGGGAGCTGTTTTTT
TRBD2	TRBV9	TRBJ2-3	-	CASSVASGGPTDTQYF	TGTGCCAGCAGCGTGGCTAGCGGGGGTCCCACAGATACGCAGTATTTT
TRBD1	TRBV4-2	TRBJ1-5	-	CASSAGTGDDQPQHF	TGTGCCAGCAGCGCCGGGACAGGGGACGATCAGCCCCAGCATTTT
-	TRBV10-3	TRBJ2-1	-	CAISEQGFEQFF	TGTGCCATCAGTGAACAGGGCTTTGAGCAGTTCTTC
TRBD1	TRBV4-2	TRBJ1-6	few	CASSQDSGGMGSPLHF	TGTGCCAGCAGCCAAGATTCAGGGGGAATGGGTTCACCCCTCCACTTT
-	TRBV15	TRBJ2-7	-	CATSRGGGATSYEQYF	TGTGCCACCAGCAGAGGCGGAGGGGCGACTTCCTACGAGCAGTACTTC
-	TRBV5-6	TRBJ1-1	few	CASSSDSRNTEAFF	TGTGCCAGCAGCTCCGACAGTCGGAACACTGAAGCTTTCTTT
-	TRBV7-2	TRBJ1-2	few	CASSLVLGENYGYTF	TGTGCCAGCAGCTTAGTATTAGGAGAGAACTATGGCTACACCTTC
TRBD2	TRBV5-4	TRBJ2-5	-	CAYSPTSGGAETQYF	TGTGCTTATTCCCCGACTAGCGGGGGGGCGGAGACCCAGTACTTC
-	TRBV4-1	TRBJ2-7	few	CASSPENSLGSYEQYF	TGCGCCAGCAGCCCGGAGAATAGCTTGGGCTCCTACGAGCAGTACTTC
-	TRBV14	TRBJ2-3	-	CASSPEFRGALNTDTQYF	TGTGCCAGCAGCCCAGAGTTCCGGGGGGCATTAAACACAGATACGCAGTATTTT
-	TRBV19	TRBJ1-4	-	CASTGATNEKLFF	TGTGCCAGTACAGGGGCAACTAATGAAAAACTGTTTTTT
TRBD2	TRBV9	TRBJ2-3	-	CASNGPGTSGRESTDTQYF	TGTGCCAGCAACGGACCCGGGACTAGCGGGAGGGAGAGCACAGATACGCAGTATTTT
TRBD1	TRBV5-1	TRBJ1-3	-	CASSASGGAGNTIYF	TGCGCCAGCAGCGCGTCAGGGGGCGCGGGAAACACCATATATTTT
TRBD1	TRBV30	TRBJ1-5	-	CAWSEGARGSNQPQHF	TGTGCCTGGAGCGAGGGGGCCAGGGGCAGCAATCAGCCCCAGCATTTT
TRBD1	TRBV6-1	TRBJ2-7	-	CASSAEGQVTYEQYF	TGTGCCAGCAGTGCTGAGGGACAGGTAACCTACGAGCAGTACTTC
-	TRBV19	TRBJ1-5	-	CASSIDGGGGNQPQHF	TGTGCCAGTAGTATAGATGGCGGAGGTGGCAATCAGCCCCAGCATTTT
-	TRBV5-1	TRBJ1-2	-	CASSSTPGDNYGYTF	TGCGCCAGCAGCTCCACCCCCGGGGATAACTATGGCTACACCTTC
-	TRBV5-4	TRBJ2-7	-	CASSLLDEQYF	TGTGCCAGCAGCCTCCTCGACGAGCAGTACTTC
TRBD1	TRBV7-9	TRBJ1-4	-	CASSLGQGGGKLFF	TGTGCCAGCAGCCTGGGACAGGGTGGGGGAAAACTGTTTTTT
-	TRBV6-1	TRBJ2-5	once	CASSPPETQYF	TGTGCCAGCAGTCCTCCGGAGACCCAGTACTTC
TRBD2	TRBV9	TRBJ2-1	-	CASSGSGGPSDEQFF	TGTGCCAGCAGCGGTAGCGGGGGACCGTCCGATGAGCAGTTCTTC
-	TRBV14	TRBJ2-5	-	CASSQGRETQYF	TGTGCCAGCAGCCAAGGGCGGGAGACCCAGTACTTC
TRBD2	TRBV15	TRBJ2-5	-	CATSALAGGHQETQYF	TGTGCCACCAGCGCCCTAGCGGGGGGCCACCAAGAGACCCAGTACTTC
TRBD1	TRBV6-1	TRBJ1-1	few	CASSASGTGSAFF	TGTGCCAGCAGTGCTTCAGGGACAGGGTCGGCTTTCTTT
TRBD1	TRBV5-1	TRBJ2-2	-	CASGHRTGGANTGELFF	TGCGCCAGCGGCCACCGGACAGGGGGTGCGAACACCGGGGAGCTGTTTTTT
-	TRBV6-5	TRBJ1-1	-	CASSGLLNTEAFF	TGTGCCAGCAGCGGACTCTTGAACACTGAAGCTTTCTTT
-	TRBV7-8	TRBJ2-1	-	CASSFSGNEQFF	TGTGCCAGCAGCTTTAGCGGTAATGAGCAGTTCTTC
-	TRBV27	TRBJ2-7	-	CASSPRAALYVSEQYF	TGTGCCAGCAGTCCCCGAGCGGCTCTCTATGTGAGCGAGCAGTACTTC
TRBD1	TRBV5-6	TRBJ1-2	-	CASSPRTGGYYGYTF	TGTGCCAGCAGCCCGAGGACAGGGGGTTACTATGGCTACACCTTC
TRBD2	TRBV19	TRBJ2-3	-	CASSPGGAGSTDTQYF	TGTGCCAGTAGTCCTGGGGGAGCGGGGTCCACAGATACGCAGTATTTT
TRBD2	TRBV18	TRBJ2-2	-	CASSPPGLAETTGELFF	TGTGCCAGCTCACCGCCGGGACTAGCGGAGACCACCGGGGAGCTGTTTTTT
TRBD1	TRBV6-1	TRBJ1-5	-	CASRPLTGVSQPQHF	TGTGCCAGCAGACCCCTCACAGGGGTCAGTCAGCCCCAGCATTTT
-	TRBV5-6	TRBJ1-4	-	CASSLRGVNEKLFF	TGTGCCAGCAGCTTGCGGGGGGTTAATGAAAAACTGTTTTTT
-	TRBV19	TRBJ2-7	once	CASSIDGGTDSYEQYF	TGTGCCAGTAGTATAGATGGGGGGACTGATTCCTACGAGCAGTACTTC
-	TRBV28	TRBJ1-6	-	CASSQQSSYNSPLHF	TGTGCCAGCAGCCAACAGAGCTCCTATAATTCACCCCTCCACTTT
-	TRBV13	TRBJ2-1	once	CASSLGRGEVNEQFF	TGTGCCAGCAGCTTAGGCAGGGGTGAAGTCAATGAGCAGTTCTTC